What follows are 10 T cell receptor beta chains derived from one specimen sequenced in a study of CD8+CD57+ T cells in acquired aplastic anemia. Profiling that covered TCR beta VDJ and CDR3 relied on genomic DNA as its template. TCRdb called the reads again in MiXCR, with one record for every CDR3 protein. The sample yields 400,000 to 500,000 distinct CDR3 sequences, approximately 70% seen once. The sequenced material came from sorted CD4+, CD8+, or CD8+CD57+ T cells (not recorded which) from PBMCs. These receptor sequences come from a human donor in good health, serving as a control.

Details on this clonotype: Compared with germline, one end of the junction differs, possibly owing to a read error. CDR3 in amino acids: CASSSNTEDQPHHF. CDR3 in DNA: TGTGCCAGCAGCTCGAATACAGAGGATCAGCCCCACCACTTC. V usage is TRBV7-2 and J usage is TRBJ1-2; D unclear. Germline loops: CDR1 SGHTA, CDR2 FQGNSA. This CDR3 is 14 amino acids long.

The V gene is TRBV20-1, the J gene TRBJ1-5, with D perhaps TRBD1 (6 bases). The CDR3 totals 12 residues. The V gene's germline CDR1 is DFQATT and CDR2 SNEGSKA (reference sequence). Written as DNA, the CDR3 is TGCAGCGTTAAGGGGGTTGATCAACTCCAGCATTTT. As protein: CSVKGVDQLQHF.

Concerning this clonotype: Its ends do not fully match the called genes, so a read error is possible. The rearrangement uses TRBV19 and TRBJ2-7; D remains unclear. The CDR3 runs 15 residues. CDR1 is LNHDA, CDR2 SQIVND, per germline (reference sequence). CDR3 coding DNA: TGTGCCAGTAGTGCCGCCACACGGCTCTCCTACAAGCAGTACTTC. Translating gives CASSAATRLSYKQYF.

On this clonotype itself: No DNA is shown, since the ends of the CDR3 on it are uncertain; the CDR3 is the one TCRdb lists. V gene TRBV7-6 combines with J gene TRBJ1-5; TRBD1, the table's D call, was not compared with the DNA. The CDR3 numbers 18 amino acids, ends counted. Germline CDR1 is SGHVS and CDR2 is FNYEAQ. The CDR3 loop reads CASSMNTGELFFGQPQHF.

To note about this clonotype: A read error may account for a junction end that differs from germline. The chain is built from TRBV7-9 and TRBJ2-1; the D is unclear. Per the germline V gene, CDR1 is SEHNR and CDR2 is FQNEAQ (reference sequence). This CDR3 comprises 14 residues. The CDR3 DNA follows: TGTGCCAGCACCTTAAAGCGAAGGGCGAATGAGCAGTTCTTC. Protein product: CASTLKRRANEQFF.

The rearrangement uses TRBV15 and TRBJ1-2; D possibly corresponds to TRBD1 (5 bases). The CDR3 loop spans 13 amino acids. V lost 4 bases, J lost 6 bases, and 12 bases lay in between. Germline V gene data show CDR1 as LNHNV and CDR2 as YYDKDF (reference sequence). The CDR3 DNA reads TGTGCCACCAGCATAGACAGAAACAATGGCTACACCTTC. Its translation is CATSIDRNNGYTF.

In nucleotides, the CDR3 is TGTGCCAGCAGCCTTGCCGGGGGGGTCTACAATGAGCAGTTCTTC. It codes for CASSLAGGVYNEQFF. This chain uses TRBV12-3 or TRBV12-4 with TRBJ2-1, with TRBD2 matching over 8 bases. The CDR3 has 15 residues. V trimming: 6 bases; J trimming: 3 bases; junction bases outside the gene matches: 7.

Details on this clonotype: The CDR3 does not end in the conserved phenylalanine or tryptophan, so this is likely a read error. Because the CDR3's place on the DNA is in doubt, the DNA is left out and the CDR3 is given as listed by TCRdb. The chain recombines TRBV7-9 with TRBJ2-7; TRBD1 is taken as the D call from the table, unchecked against the DNA. Inclusive of both ends, the CDR3 amounts to 13 amino acids. Looked up from germline, CDR1 is SEHNR and CDR2 is FQNEAQ (reference sequence). CDR3 sequence reads: CASSLGQGDNQPQ.

The chain links TRBV7-8 to TRBJ1-4; D unresolved. The CDR3 length is 15 residues. Per germline, CDR1 SGHVS and CDR2 FQNEAQ. V was trimmed by 0 bases and J by 7 bases, leaving 12 bases between them. Here the CDR3 DNA reads TGTGCCAGCAGCTTAGCGGTTACAGTAGGTGAAAAACTGTTTTTT. Its protein is CASSLAVTVGEKLFF.

The sample holds many counts of this clonotype. The chain combines TRBV12-3 or TRBV12-4 with TRBJ1-6; 7 bases agree with TRBD1. The CDR3 is 14 residues long. V lost 7 bases and J lost 9; bases outside the gene matches: 9. The CDR3 protein is CASTSWAGGSPLHF. DNA for the CDR3: TGTGCCAGCACTTCTTGGGCAGGGGGTTCACCCCTCCACTTT.